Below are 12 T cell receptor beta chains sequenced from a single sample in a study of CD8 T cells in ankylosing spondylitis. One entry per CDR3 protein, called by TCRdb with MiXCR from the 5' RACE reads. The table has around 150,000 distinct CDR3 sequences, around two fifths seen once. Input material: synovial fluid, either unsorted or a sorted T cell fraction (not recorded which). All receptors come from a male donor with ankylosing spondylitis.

The CDR3 here is CASSSGASGIGDTQYF. The CDR3 region has the DNA TGCGCCAGCAGCAGCGGTGCTAGCGGGATAGGGGATACGCAGTATTTT. J is TRBJ2-3 and V is TRBV5-1, with 9 bases fitting TRBD2. The CDR3 is 16 amino acids. V trimming: 4 bases; J trimming: 6 bases; junction bases outside the gene matches: 12. Germline V gene sequence: CDR1 SGHRS, CDR2 YFSETQ.

CDR3 in amino acids: CASSFLDRLNTEAFF. CDR3 bases: TGTGCCAGCAGTTTTCTAGACAGGTTGAACACTGAAGCTTTCTTT. V usage is TRBV12-3 or TRBV12-4 and J usage is TRBJ1-1, with D perhaps matching TRBD1 (6 bases). The CDR3 runs 15 residues. The ends were cut back, 3 bases at V and 0 bases at J, with 11 bases in the middle.

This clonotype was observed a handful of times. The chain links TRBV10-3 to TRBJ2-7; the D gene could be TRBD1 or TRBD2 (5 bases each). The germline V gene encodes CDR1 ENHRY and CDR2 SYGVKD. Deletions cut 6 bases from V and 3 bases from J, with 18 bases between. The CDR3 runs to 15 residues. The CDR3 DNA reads TGTGCCATCAGCGTCCGGGACGGGGCATTCTACGAGCAGTACTTC. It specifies CAISVRDGAFYEQYF.

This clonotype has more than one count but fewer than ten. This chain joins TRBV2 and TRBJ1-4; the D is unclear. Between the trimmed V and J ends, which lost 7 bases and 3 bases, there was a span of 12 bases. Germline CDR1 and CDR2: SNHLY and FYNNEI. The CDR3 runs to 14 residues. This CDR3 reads CASISPIANEKLFF. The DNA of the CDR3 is TGTGCCAGCATATCCCCAATTGCTAATGAAAAACTGTTTTTT.

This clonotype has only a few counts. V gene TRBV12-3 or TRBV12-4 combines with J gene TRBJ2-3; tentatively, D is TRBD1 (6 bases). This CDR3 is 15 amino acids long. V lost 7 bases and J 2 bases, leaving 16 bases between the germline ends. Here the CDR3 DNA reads TGTGCCAGCAAAGGAACAGGGCCTTCCACAGATACGCAGTATTTT. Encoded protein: CASKGTGPSTDTQYF.

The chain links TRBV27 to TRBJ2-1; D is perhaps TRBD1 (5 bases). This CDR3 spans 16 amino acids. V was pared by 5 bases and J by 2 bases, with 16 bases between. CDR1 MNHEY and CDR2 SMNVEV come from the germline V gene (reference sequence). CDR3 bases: TGTGCCAGCAGTCTAGGGGTTCCGGCGACCTACAATGAGCAGTTCTTC. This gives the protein CASSLGVPATYNEQFF.

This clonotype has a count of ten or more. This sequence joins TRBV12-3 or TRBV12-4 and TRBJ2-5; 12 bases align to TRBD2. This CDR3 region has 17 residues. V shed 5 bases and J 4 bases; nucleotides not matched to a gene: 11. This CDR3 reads CASSQTRLAGEGETQYF. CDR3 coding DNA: TGTGCCAGCAGTCAAACAAGACTAGCGGGAGAGGGAGAGACCCAGTACTTC.

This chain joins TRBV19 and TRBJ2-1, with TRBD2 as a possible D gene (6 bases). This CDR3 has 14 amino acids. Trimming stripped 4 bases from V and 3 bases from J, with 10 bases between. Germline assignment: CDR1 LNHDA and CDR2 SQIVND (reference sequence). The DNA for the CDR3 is TGTGCCAGTAGTAGCGGGGTAGACTACAATGAGCAGTTCTTC. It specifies CASSSGVDYNEQFF. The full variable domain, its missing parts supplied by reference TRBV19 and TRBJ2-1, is DGGITQSPKYLFRKEGQNVTLSCEQNLNHDAMYWYRQDPGQGLRLIYYSQIVNDFQKGDIAEGYSVSREKKESFPLTVTSAQKNPTAFYLCASSSGVDYNEQFFGPGTRLTVL.

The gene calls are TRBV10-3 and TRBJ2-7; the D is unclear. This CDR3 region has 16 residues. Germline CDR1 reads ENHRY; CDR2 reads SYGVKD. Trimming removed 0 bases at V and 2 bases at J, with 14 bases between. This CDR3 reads CAISESNGIIPYEQYF. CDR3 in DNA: TGTGCCATCAGTGAGTCGAACGGTATCATACCCTACGAGCAGTACTTC.

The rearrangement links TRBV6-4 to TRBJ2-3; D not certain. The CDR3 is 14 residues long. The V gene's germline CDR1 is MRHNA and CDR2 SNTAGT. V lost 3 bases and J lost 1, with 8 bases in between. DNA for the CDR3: TGTGCCAGCAGTGAGACCCCGGGCACAGATACGCAGTATTTT. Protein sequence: CASSETPGTDTQYF.

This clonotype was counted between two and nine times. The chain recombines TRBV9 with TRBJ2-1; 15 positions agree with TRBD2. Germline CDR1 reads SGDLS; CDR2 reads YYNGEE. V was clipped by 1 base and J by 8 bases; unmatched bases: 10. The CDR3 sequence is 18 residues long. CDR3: CASSVFEGLAGGFHEQFF. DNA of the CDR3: TGTGCCAGCAGCGTATTTGAGGGACTAGCGGGAGGATTCCATGAGCAGTTCTTC.

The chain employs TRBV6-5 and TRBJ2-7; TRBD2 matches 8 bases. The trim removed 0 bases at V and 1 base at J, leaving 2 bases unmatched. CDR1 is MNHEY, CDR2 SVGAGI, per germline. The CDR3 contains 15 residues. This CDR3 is CASSYSRGVSYEQYF. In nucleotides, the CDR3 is TGTGCCAGCAGTTACTCGCGGGGGGTTTCCTACGAGCAGTACTTC.